This paragraph covers one TCR beta chain sequence. TCRdb called the RT-PCR reads again in MiXCR, with one record for every CDR3 protein. The sample yields about 680,000 distinct CDR3 sequences, over 12% seen once. The CDR3 is made up of 16 amino acids. Germline V lookup: CDR1 GTSNPN, CDR2 SVGIG (reference sequence). Deletions cut 0 bases from V and 0 bases from J, with 11 bases between. The J gene is TRBJ1-4, the V gene TRBV30; D unclear. Sequenced sample: memory CD4+ T cells from blood. The TCR comes from a female donor in good health, serving as a healthy control. The CDR3 bases are TGTGCCTGGAGTGTACTAGGAGACGCAACTAATGAAAAACTGTTTTTT. Translating gives CAWSVLGDATNEKLFF.